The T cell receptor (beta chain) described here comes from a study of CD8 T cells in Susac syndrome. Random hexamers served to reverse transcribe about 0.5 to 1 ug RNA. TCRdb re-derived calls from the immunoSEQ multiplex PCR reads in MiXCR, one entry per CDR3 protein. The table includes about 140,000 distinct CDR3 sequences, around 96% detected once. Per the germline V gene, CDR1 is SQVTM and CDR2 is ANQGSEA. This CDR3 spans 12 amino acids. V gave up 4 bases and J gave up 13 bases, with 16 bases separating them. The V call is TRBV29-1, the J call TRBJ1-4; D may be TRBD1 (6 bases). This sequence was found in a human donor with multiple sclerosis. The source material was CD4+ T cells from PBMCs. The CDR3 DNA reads TGCAGCGTTGGGGGGACGACAGGCGGACTGTTTTTT. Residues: CSVGGTTGGLFF.